This T cell receptor beta chain was captured in a study of cytomegalovirus exposure and HLA in healthy donors (dated by TCRdb to the late 2010s). For the study in its entirety: An earlier analysis of a few hundred of the donors reported 276 Gb of sequence data and around 110 million unique TCR beta sequences obtained from 180 million or so T cells. An early release that covered several hundred HLA-typed donors contained approximately 300 gigabases of sequencing data and 70 million to 100 million unique TCR sequences. The genetic ancestry cluster associated with self-reported Caucasian donors included 80% to 90% of the roughly 400 genotyped donors. The study was designed to test whether signatures of past pathogen exposure could be identified by cataloging public T cell receptors. Using immunosequencing, the study profiled T cell repertoires from around 680 subjects and related those repertoires to cytomegalovirus serostatus. A separate validation cohort of roughly 130 different subjects was used in addition to the approximately 700-subject first cohort. To predict cytomegalovirus infection status, the study brought together high-throughput TCR immunosequencing, statistical association of individual TCRs with disease status, and machine learning. A later analysis re-examined previously published TCR beta repertoires from about 700 donors and added high-resolution HLA genotyping to investigate patterns of TCR occurrence. The later analysis used no new phenotypic data to find candidate immune exposures, relying instead on TCR beta sequences and their occurrence across donors. An earlier analysis of around 540 of the donors applied high-throughput TCR beta sequencing to assess whether each TCR beta V gene segment acted as functional or pseudogenic. Donor age, sex, ethnicity and CMV serostatus were collected together with the repertoire data. A later genetic analysis used genome-wide SNP genotypes for about three fifths of the 666 donors, treating that subset as a discovery cohort. Every repertoire in the discovery cohort had been generated on one and the same sequencing platform. Class I and class II HLA loci were covered by the typing at four-digit resolution. The number of donors typed differed by locus, with roughly 629-640 for A, B, C, DRB1 and DQB1, over 500 for DQA1, approximately 580 for DPA1, and around 460 for DPB1. About 5 DR-DQ haplotypes were handled as single units for association and clustering, since linkage in the cohort was strong. Across 300 to 400 genotyped donors of the cohort, an average of roughly 250,000 unique TCR beta nucleotide sequences per donor were sequenced, and roughly 20% of those sequences were non-productive.

V loses 0 bases, J loses 7 bases, and the germline ends lie 7 bases apart. Including cysteine and phenylalanine, the CDR3 has 12 amino acids. The only DNA kept is the CDR3, 36 bases in frame from the first base. The germline V gene yields SGHRS for CDR1 and YFSETQ for CDR2. Receptor amplification or capture employed the immunoSEQ multiplex PCR assay. For the multiplex PCR, a mixture combining 60 forward primers for TCR Vbeta segments and 13 reverse primers for TCR Jbeta segments was used. The CDR3 region of rearranged TCR beta genes was amplified from genomic DNA by a multiplex PCR assay. The amplified TCR beta libraries were sequenced on the Illumina HiSeq System as 87-base-pair reads. From the authors' description of their analysis: In a later analysis, around 80 million unique TCR beta chains were counted across the 650 to 700 repertoires, and roughly 11 million of these chains were shared by at least two donors. Raw reads were error-corrected and collapsed into unique sequences with a nearest-neighbor algorithm that merged closely related sequences to remove PCR and sequencing errors. CDR3 sequences were aligned to IMGT reference sequences to assign V, D and J gene segments. For a sequence to be retained, at least a six-nucleotide match to both a V gene segment and a J gene segment was required. Rearrangements were called productive when the CDR3 lacked stop codons and stayed in frame with V and J; all others were non-productive. Following IMGT convention, CDR3 was defined as the stretch from the second conserved V-encoded cysteine to the conserved J-encoded phenylalanine. In an earlier analysis of around 570 of the donors, sequences lacking an unambiguous match to a single V gene segment were excluded. An earlier analysis of a few hundred of the donors classified V segments as functional when productive rearrangements were above 56.7% and as segregating when the standard deviation between donors was above 5%. A statistical classification framework was developed to diagnose cytomegalovirus status using the catalog of TCR beta chain sequences. In a later analysis, TCR nucleotide sequences were compared against IMGT/GENE-DB human TR gene sequences so that V and J genes could be assigned. In a later analysis, CDR3 sequences and most-parsimonious VDJ recombination scenarios were assigned using the TCRdist pipeline. In a later analysis, each TCR beta chain was defined by its CDR3 amino acid sequence together with its V-gene family, and reads without a unique V-gene family were excluded. A later analysis removed over 500 highly shared, low-generation-probability nucleotide sequences to deal with suspected cross-contamination and a sequencing artifact. In a later analysis, a clonal expansion index for each public chain was calculated from normalized within-repertoire ranks of inferred template counts. A later analysis computed generation probabilities with a VDJ recombination model fitted to out-of-frame rearrangements, and checked the results against IGoR. A later analysis scored TCR-TCR, TCR-HLA and TCR-CMV co-occurrence with hypergeometric tests, applying a repertoire-size bias correction to TCR pairs. In a later analysis, false discovery rates were estimated by permuting HLA or CMV assignments 20 times. In a later analysis, co-occurring TCRs were grouped using DBSCAN, with TCRdist sequence similarity added in when clustering inside HLA-allele-positive subsets. Co-occurrence clustering excluded repertoires with fewer than 30,000 or more than 120,000 public chains, plus five with anomalous nucleotide sharing. TCRdb took this table from immuneACCESS and kept in-frame rearrangements with V and J called. Such tables lack part of the clones; where checked against another copy, unresolved V genes explain under half of the gap, and the rest is unexplained. From that table come the V and J calls and clone size; the DNA was used to work out D and trimming. This sample's table lists 80,000 to 100,000 clones. The top ten clonotypes cover less than 0.6% of the sample.

In total, roughly 710 healthy bone marrow donors made up the cohort. At the time of sampling, all cohort members were nominally healthy, though unrecorded immune exposures were likely present. The donor tested CMV seronegative and was one of the 352 seronegative cohort members. A peripheral blood sample was collected from each donor, and TCR beta sequencing was performed on peripheral blood mononuclear cells. The Qiagen DNeasy Blood Extraction Kit was used to extract genomic DNA from the blood cell samples. Remarks on this clone: No antigen is known for it.

Paper-wide results and their limitations: In both the original and validation cohorts, the classifier was reported to diagnose cytomegalovirus status with high specificity and sensitivity. Strong co-occurrence of HLA alleles, especially DR and DQ, made assigning TCR associations to individual alleles difficult. In a later genetic analysis, fewer N-insertions in productive TCRs were reported among donors in an Asian-associated ancestry cluster than the approximately 710-donor mean. A few of the identified cytomegalovirus-associated TCR beta chains were confirmed in vitro to be specific for cytomegalovirus antigens. Roughly uniform sequencing depth across donors was assumed in presence/absence analyses, although this assumption may not hold. In an earlier analysis of some 550 of the donors, most TCR beta V segments were observed in productive rearrangements about 87% or about 30% of the time, broadly matching IMGT annotations. Correlated functional status among segregating V segments might be attributable to linkage disequilibrium, but an unknown experimental factor could not be ruled out. Because HLA typing was missing for some donors at each locus, association tests included only the typed subset. A later genetic analysis associated a missense DCLRE1C variant with V-gene and J-gene trimming of TCR beta chains, and an independent cohort replicated the association. Some IMGT-functional V segments, including TRBV6-2 and TRBV6-3, could not be told apart with the 87-base-pair reads, so those segments were excluded. In a later analysis, the rate of TCR association differed among HLA loci, with DRB1 alleles having the most associated TCRs and HLA-C alleles having the fewest. A later analysis reported that several top co-occurrence clusters appeared linked to parvovirus B19, influenza, CMV and Epstein-Barr virus. A later analysis found that HLA-associated TCR beta chains were more clonally expanded and had lower generation probabilities than equally common non-associated chains. A cluster of highly shared sequence variants was judged likely to be a technical artifact of the sequencing pipeline. CMV serostatus was the only immune exposure information available for the cohort. Approximately 16 rarely observed V segments, including chromosome 9 orphons, were excluded from the earlier analysis of approximately 600 of the donors because counts were too low. Only TCR beta chains were sequenced in this cohort, and the absence of alpha or paired-chain data limited detectable features. While some public TCRs were present in many individuals, most TCR sequences turned up only very rarely across donors. According to the authors, the approach could potentially be generalized to other disease states and immunological phenotypes. According to a later analysis, most CMV-associated TCR beta chains appeared to be HLA-restricted, and the HLA associations seemed to be driven largely by CMV exposure. A further reported finding was that TCR beta sequences accurately predicted the HLA-A and HLA-B alleles for most subjects in the first cohort. In the study, 150 to 200 TCR beta chains were listed as associated with cytomegalovirus. At a false discovery rate of 0.05, a later analysis linked 16,000 or so TCR beta sequences to specific HLA alleles.

Recombination joined TRBV5-1 with TRBJ1-2; matching of 5 bases hints at TRBD1 as the D gene. Material for sequencing was PBMCs. The receptor was derived from a man aged 50-59 years in good health and CMV-seronegative. The nucleotides are TGCGCCAGCAGCTTGGCCGACAGTGGCTACACCTTC. It codes for CASSLADSGYTF.